These 28 T cell receptor beta chains originate from one sample sequenced in a study of blood T cells in healthy people across ages (dated by TCRdb to between 2015 and 2016). The library was produced with 5' RACE. Data came from an Illumina HiSeq 2500. A second roughly 6 to 11 cycle PCR used a sample-barcoded 5' primer and a J-beta primer mix. TCRdb reran the public reads through fastp at Q25 and MiXCR, keeping productive beta chains. Duplicate CDR3 protein sequences are folded into a single record with the most common DNA and genes. In all, the sample holds 1.5 million to 2 million distinct CDR3 sequences, and 28% of those were seen once. More than 6% of the sample is taken by the ten largest. Sequences were obtained from blood. These receptors came from a woman aged 25 to 39 in good health.

This clonotype was seen more than once but under ten times. The rearrangement links TRBV5-1 to TRBJ2-3; no reliable D call. The CDR3 loop spans 14 amino acids. Germline V gene lookup returns CDR1 SGHRS and CDR2 YFSETQ. V was shortened by 6 bases and J by 4 bases, with 15 bases between the two germline ends. As DNA, the CDR3 is TGCGCCAGCAACCCGGGCCTCGGCCCAGATACGCAGTATTTT. Residues: CASNPGLGPDTQYF.

The chain couples TRBV20-1 to TRBJ2-1; TRBD2 might be the D (6 bases). From germline, CDR1 is DFQATT and CDR2 SNEGSKA (reference sequence). This CDR3 region has 15 residues. The CDR3: CSLRSGERSTNEQFF. In DNA form, the CDR3 reads TGCAGCCTCCGGTCGGGGGAGAGGTCGACAAATGAGCAGTTCTTC.

The chain recombines TRBV20-1 with TRBJ2-1; TRBD2 might be the D (7 bases). Germline-derived CDR1 and CDR2 are DFQATT and SNEGSKA (reference sequence). The CDR3 runs to 12 residues. The CDR3 coding sequence is TGCAGGGCCCGGGGGGCTGGCCGTGAGCAGTTCTTC. It codes for CRARGAGREQFF.

This clonotype was observed many times. The chain employs TRBV5-1 and TRBJ1-2, with D possibly TRBD1 on 6 matching bases. The CDR3 extends over 14 amino acids. CDR1 SGHRS and CDR2 YFSETQ come from the germline V gene. V gave up 0 bases and J gave up 8 bases, with 14 bases separating them. The CDR3 region is CASSLDWGQRGYTF. In DNA form, the CDR3 reads TGCGCCAGCAGCTTGGACTGGGGGCAACGCGGCTACACCTTC.

This clonotype came up a few times. The rearrangement uses TRBV6-5 and TRBJ1-5, with 7 bases that match TRBD1. Trimming at V came to 6 bases and at J to 6 bases, leaving 8 bases not matched to a gene. Germline values: CDR1 MNHEY, CDR2 SVGAGI. The CDR3 is 14 amino acids. CDR3 DNA sequence: TGTGCCAGCAGCCGAGACAGGGAGGTTCAGCCCCAGCATTTT. Its translation: CASSRDREVQPQHF.

This clonotype was observed many times. J is TRBJ2-1 and V is TRBV7-2; D perhaps matches TRBD1 (6 bases). Germline CDR1 reads SGHTA; CDR2 reads FQGNSA. V was trimmed by 1 base and J by 2 bases, leaving 9 bases between them. This CDR3 region has 15 residues. CDR3 protein: CASSLDRAPYNEQFF. Here the CDR3 DNA reads TGTGCCAGCAGCTTAGACAGGGCCCCCTACAATGAGCAGTTCTTC.

A few counts support this clonotype. The V call is TRBV29-1, the J call TRBJ1-2; TRBD1 matches at 10 bases. The CDR3 consists of 16 residues. Germline CDR1 reads SQVTM; CDR2 reads ANQGSEA. J lost 2 bases, V lost 6 bases, and 12 bases had no gene match. CDR3 DNA: TGCAGCGTGACATCCGGGACAGGGGCCCCCAACTATGGCTACACCTTC. Translation gives CSVTSGTGAPNYGYTF.

The chain is built from TRBV20-1 and TRBJ1-2; 10 bases line up with TRBD1. The germline V gene encodes CDR1 DFQATT and CDR2 SNEGSKA (reference sequence). V lost 2 bases to trimming and J lost 6 bases; unmatched junction nucleotides: 3. The CDR3 covers 13 residues. CDR3 in DNA: TGCAGTGCTAGACCTGGGACAGGGGATGGCTACACCTTC. This sequence encodes CSARPGTGDGYTF.

This chain's CDR3 is CASTRSSTDTQYF. CDR3 coding DNA: TGTGCCAGCACCAGGTCCAGCACAGATACGCAGTATTTT. The rearrangement uses TRBV6-2 or TRBV6-3 and TRBJ2-3, with D unclear. There are 13 residues in the CDR3. Trimming stripped 7 bases from V and 0 bases from J, with 8 bases between. Looked up from germline, CDR1 is MNHEY and CDR2 is SVGEGT.

This clonotype came up a few times. The rearrangement uses TRBV7-9 and TRBJ2-7; the D gene is possibly TRBD2 (6 bases). Germline V lookup: CDR1 SEHNR, CDR2 FQNEAQ (reference sequence). This CDR3 comprises 16 residues. Trimming pared 5 bases from V and 3 bases from J, leaving 20 bases between. DNA of the CDR3: TGTGCCAGCAGCCCCGGCGGGGCCAGGGCCAACTACGAGCAGTACTTC. Protein sequence: CASSPGGARANYEQYF.

This clonotype was seen only a few times. The V call is TRBV20-1, the J call TRBJ2-5; D unresolved. V lost 3 bases, J lost 2 bases, and 10 bases lay in between. The CDR3 extends over 13 amino acids. Germline V gene lookup returns CDR1 DFQATT and CDR2 SNEGSKA (reference sequence). This CDR3 reads CSASQVTQETQYF. The CDR3 nucleotides read TGCAGTGCTAGTCAGGTCACGCAAGAGACCCAGTACTTC.

This clonotype was seen ten or more times. V is TRBV5-1 and J is TRBJ1-2; D is undetermined. The V end was cut by 0 bases, the J end by 1 base, with 13 bases between. CDR3 length: 16 residues. Germline loops: CDR1 SGHRS, CDR2 YFSETQ. This chain's CDR3 is CASSLASARNNYGYTF. CDR3 nucleotide sequence: TGCGCCAGCAGCTTGGCCTCGGCCAGGAATAACTATGGCTACACCTTC.

The chain employs TRBV6-5 and TRBJ1-5; D not resolved. Germline CDR1 and CDR2: MNHEY and SVGAGI. The germline V and J ends were trimmed by 3 bases and 5 bases, with 8 bases remaining between them. The CDR3 is made up of 13 amino acids. CDR3 protein: CASSYSTDQPQHF. The CDR3 nucleotides are TGTGCCAGCAGTTATAGCACCGATCAGCCCCAGCATTTT.

About this clonotype: One junction end disagrees with the germline gene, perhaps due to a read error. The rearrangement uses TRBV5-1 and TRBJ2-5; 7 nucleotides align to TRBD1. From germline, CDR1 is SGHRS and CDR2 YFSETQ. The CDR3 loop spans 14 amino acids. For the CDR3, the DNA is TGCGCCAGCAGGATACCGGGACAGCAAGGGACCCAGTACTTC. This gives the protein CASRIPGQQGTQYF.

Remarks on this clonotype: Since a much larger clone is just one base distant, this may be a read error. The rearrangement links TRBV4-1 to TRBJ2-7; 8 positions agree with TRBD2. Germline CDR1 reads MGHRA; CDR2 reads YSYEKL. The length of the CDR3 is 17 residues. The CDR3 sequence is CASSQRNLAGKSYEEYF. In nucleotides, the CDR3 is TGCGCCAGCAGCCAGCGGAACTTAGCGGGGAAGTCCTACGAGGAGTACTTC.

This clonotype was picked up many times. The rearrangement joins TRBV7-9 to TRBJ1-2; 7 nucleotides match TRBD1. The CDR3 spans 14 residues. V dropped 5 bases and J dropped 8; count of bases not matched to a gene: 11. Germline V gene data show CDR1 as SEHNR and CDR2 as FQNEAQ (reference sequence). The CDR3 nucleotides read TGTGCCAGCAGCCCCCTGACAGGGACGGACGGCTACACCTTC. Amino acids: CASSPLTGTDGYTF.

With regard to this clonotype: One end of the junction fails to match germline, which may point to a read error. The CDR3 DNA sequence: TGTACCAGCAGCTTATATCCCAGTGGACAAGGGCAGCCCCAGCATTTT. Amino acid sequence: CTSSLYPSGQGQPQHF. V usage is TRBV7-6 and J usage is TRBJ1-5; a weak D match, TRBD1 (5 bases). The CDR3 sequence is 16 residues long. The germline CDR1 and CDR2 sequences are SGHVS and FNYEAQ.

The V gene is TRBV18, the J gene TRBJ2-1; weak D call: TRBD1 (5 bases). V was pared by 3 bases and J by 10 bases, with 16 bases between. Germline CDR1 is KGHSH and CDR2 is LQKENI. The length of the CDR3 is 14 residues. The CDR3 region is CASSPRSPPGEQFF. The DNA of the CDR3 is TGTGCCAGCTCACCCCGATCCCCCCCAGGGGAGCAGTTCTTC.

This chain links TRBV20-1 with TRBJ1-4; D not resolved. Germline loops: CDR1 DFQATT, CDR2 SNEGSKA (reference sequence). Trimming stripped 3 bases from V and 7 bases from J, with 9 bases between. This CDR3 comprises 12 residues. The CDR3 DNA sequence: TGCAGTGCTAGTTTATCGGTTGAAAAACTGTTTTTT. Encoded protein: CSASLSVEKLFF.

The chain employs TRBV5-1 and TRBJ2-1, with D perhaps TRBD1 (5 bases). V was pared by 2 bases and J by 8 bases, with 11 bases between. Germline loops: CDR1 SGHRS, CDR2 YFSETQ. The CDR3 contains 13 residues. Here the CDR3 reads CASSFFPRDEQFF. In nucleotides, the CDR3 is TGCGCCAGCAGCTTTTTCCCCAGGGATGAGCAGTTCTTC.

A remark on this clonotype: A read error is possible here, since a much larger clone lies one base away. The CDR3 nucleotides read TGCAGTGCCCATAGGGTAGCGGGAGTTAGAGAGACCCAGGACTTC. Its protein is CSAHRVAGVRETQDF. The chain joins TRBV20-1 to TRBJ2-5, with 9 nucleotides matching TRBD2. The CDR3 consists of 15 residues. Germline CDR1 is DFQATT and CDR2 is SNEGSKA (reference sequence).

In its sample, this clonotype was seen many times. The chain joins TRBV29-1 to TRBJ2-5, with a tentative D call TRBD1 (6 bases). V dropped 6 bases and J dropped 1 base, with 15 bases sitting between them. CDR3 length equals 14 residues. Germline V gene lookup returns CDR1 SQVTM and CDR2 ANQGSEA. The DNA for the CDR3 is TGCAGCGTCCCAACCCCGGACAGCCAAGAGACCCAGTACTTC. Protein: CSVPTPDSQETQYF.

This rearrangement joins TRBV20-1 to TRBJ2-3; 8 bases are shared with TRBD2. Germline CDR1 reads DFQATT; CDR2 reads SNEGSKA (reference sequence). This CDR3 is 17 amino acids long. J was trimmed by 1 base and V by 6 bases; bases with no gene match: 15. CDR3 nucleotides: TGCAGTGCCATGGCCCCTCTGCTAGCGGGCGGCACAGATACGCAGTATTTT. This sequence encodes CSAMAPLLAGGTDTQYF.

This rearrangement joins TRBV7-2 to TRBJ2-7, with 11 positions matching TRBD2. Unmatched junction bases numbered 5, after V lost 2 bases and J lost 2 bases. The germline V gene encodes CDR1 SGHTA and CDR2 FQGNSA. This CDR3 comprises 16 residues. CDR3 DNA sequence: TGTGCCAGCAGCTTAATGACTAGCGGGGCCGCCTACGAGCAGTACTTC. Its protein product is CASSLMTSGAAYEQYF.

This clonotype was seen repeatedly, ten times or more. The chain combines TRBV7-2 with TRBJ2-7, with D perhaps being TRBD1 or TRBD2 (7 bases each). The germline CDR1 and CDR2 sequences are SGHTA and FQGNSA. The length of the CDR3 is 14 residues. V dropped 7 bases and J dropped 2 bases, with 15 bases sitting between them. The CDR3 here is CASILQGGPYEQYF. The DNA of the CDR3 is TGTGCCAGCATACTCCAGGGGGGGCCCTACGAGCAGTACTTC.

The table lists this clonotype with many counts. The CDR3 region has the DNA TGCAGCGTCCAAAGGGGGACAGTAGCTAACTATGGCTACACCTTC. It is translated as CSVQRGTVANYGYTF. V gene TRBV29-1 combines with J gene TRBJ1-2, with TRBD1 matching over 7 bases. V was clipped by 6 bases and J by 0 bases; unmatched bases: 10. The germline V gene has CDR1 SQVTM and CDR2 ANQGSEA. CDR3 length: 15 residues.

With respect to this clonotype: The conserved phenylalanine or tryptophan normally closing the CDR3 is absent here, so this likely arose from a read error. The chain joins TRBV6-1 to TRBJ2-7; tentatively, D is TRBD1 (5 bases). Per germline, CDR1 MNHNS and CDR2 SASEGT. The CDR3 sequence is 15 residues long. V lost 3 bases, J lost 0 bases, and 12 bases lay in between. In DNA, the CDR3 is TGTGCCAGCAGTGACGGACATTGGAGCTCCTACGAGCAGTACTTA. This gives the protein CASSDGHWSSYEQYL.

This chain connects TRBV5-6 to TRBJ2-3, with a tentative D call TRBD1 (6 bases). This CDR3 is 16 amino acids long. Trimming removed 3 bases from V and 4 bases from J, with 18 bases in between. CDR1 and CDR2 (germline): SGHDT, YYEEEE. The CDR3: CASSSNAGVLADTQYF. CDR3 sequence (DNA): TGTGCCAGCAGCTCGAACGCAGGGGTGTTGGCAGATACGCAGTATTTT.